This entry lists 15 T cell receptor beta chains sequenced from one sample in a study of T cell responses to AZD1222 COVID-19 vaccine. Only in-frame clones appear in the TCRdb table, and some are missing; sequencing was by immunoSEQ multiplex PCR. The sample consists of some 130,000 clones, 80% to 90% of them appearing once. The sample here was peripheral blood, taken on day 0 of AZD1222 vaccination. These receptor sequences come from an adult in good health.

This chain connects TRBV6-5 to TRBJ1-2; weak D call: TRBD1 (5 bases). The CDR3 loop spans 14 amino acids. V shed 2 bases and J shed 0 bases, with 7 bases lying between them. Germline V gives CDR1 MNHEY, CDR2 SVGAGI. The CDR3 coding sequence is TGTGCCAGCAGTTACGGGGGAGCTAACTATGGCTACACCTTC. As protein: CASSYGGANYGYTF.

The chain employs TRBV11-2 and TRBJ2-1; 9 positions agree with TRBD2. V lost 1 base to trimming and J lost 6 bases; unmatched junction nucleotides: 7. The CDR3 extends over 16 amino acids. Germline-derived CDR1 and CDR2 are SGHAT and FQNNGV. CDR3 region: CASSLAMEREANEQFF. For the CDR3, the DNA is TGTGCCAGCAGCTTAGCGATGGAGCGGGAGGCCAATGAGCAGTTCTTC.

The sample holds one count of this clone. Other DNA sequences from this sample encode an identical CDR3 as well. This chain connects TRBV28 to TRBJ1-1; 7 bases agree with TRBD1. CDR1 is MDHEN, CDR2 SYDVKM, per germline. Unmatched junction bases numbered 8, after V lost 6 bases and J lost 7 bases. This CDR3 comprises 13 residues. CDR3 DNA: TGTGCCAGCAGCCCCGGGACAGTTCATGAAGCTTTCTTT. Translating gives CASSPGTVHEAFF.

V and J are TRBV7-3 and TRBJ2-7; D possibly matches TRBD1 or TRBD2 (6 bases each). The CDR3 runs 15 residues. Germline V lookup: CDR1 SGHTA, CDR2 FQGTGA. V gave up 2 bases and J gave up 4 bases, with 15 bases separating them. The CDR3 coding sequence is TGTGCCAGCAGCTTAGAAGAAGGGGGGACGTACGAGCAGTACTTC. Translated, it gives CASSLEEGGTYEQYF.

V and J are TRBV30 and TRBJ2-7, with D possibly TRBD2 on 5 matching bases. Germline V gene lookup returns CDR1 GTSNPN and CDR2 SVGIG (reference sequence). V dropped 0 bases and J dropped 2 bases, with 14 bases sitting between them. CDR3 length: 15 amino acids. The CDR3 coding sequence is TGTGCCTGGAGTGTCTGGGCTAGCCCCCCCTACGAGCAGTACTTC. Protein sequence: CAWSVWASPPYEQYF.

The V and J genes are TRBV6-8 and TRBJ2-7; a possible D gene is TRBD1 (6 bases). V lost 7 bases and J lost 4, with 17 bases in between. CDR3 length equals 14 residues. In germline, CDR1 is MNHGY, CDR2 SAAAGT. The CDR3 DNA reads TGTGCCAGCATCAATAGGACAGCAGAATACGAGCAGTACTTC. It specifies CASINRTAEYEQYF.

The rearrangement joins TRBV15 to TRBJ2-7, with D unresolved. CDR1 is LNHNV, CDR2 YYDKDF, per germline (reference sequence). This CDR3 comprises 16 residues. Trimming removed 3 bases from V and 1 base from J, with 16 bases in between. CDR3 DNA: TGTGCCACCAGCAGGAGGATCGGGCGTCAGTCCTACGAGCAGTACTTC. Protein sequence: CATSRRIGRQSYEQYF.

The V and J genes are TRBV20-1 and TRBJ2-5; D unresolved. CDR3 length equals 16 residues. Germline V gene lookup returns CDR1 DFQATT and CDR2 SNEGSKA (reference sequence). The ends were cut back, 3 bases at V and 3 bases at J, with 20 bases in the middle. In nucleotides, the CDR3 is TGCAGTGCTAGTCCTGGTGCGGCCTATAATGAAGAGACCCAGTACTTC. Its translation is CSASPGAAYNEETQYF.

This clone was counted only a few times. The CDR3 loop reads CASSEQSSSGNTIYF. The CDR3 coding sequence is TGTGCCAGCAGTGAACAGTCCAGCTCTGGAAACACCATATATTTT. This chain connects TRBV2 to TRBJ1-3; D gene unclear. The CDR3 has 15 residues. Trimming stripped 2 bases from V and 0 bases from J, with 8 bases between. CDR1 and CDR2 (germline): SNHLY, FYNNEI.

V and J are TRBV2 and TRBJ2-1; D is unresolved. Germline values: CDR1 SNHLY, CDR2 FYNNEI. The CDR3 is made up of 16 amino acids. Trimming shortened V by 8 bases and J by 0 bases, and 17 bases separated the two germline ends. The CDR3 loop reads CASGVQADLSYNEQFF. The CDR3 nucleotides are TGTGCCAGCGGGGTTCAGGCAGACCTCTCCTACAATGAGCAGTTCTTC.

The V gene is TRBV14, the J gene TRBJ2-5, with a weak D call TRBD1 (5 bases). Germline lookup yields CDR1 SGHDN and CDR2 FVKESK. The CDR3 has 17 residues. Trimming shortened V by 4 bases and J by 7 bases, and 25 bases separated the two germline ends. The CDR3 region is CASSRSEGAHTQGTQYF. Here the CDR3 DNA reads TGTGCCAGCAGCCGATCTGAAGGGGCACATACTCAGGGGACCCAGTACTTC.

V gene TRBV25-1 combines with J gene TRBJ2-6, with D perhaps matching TRBD1 or TRBD2 (5 bases each). CDR3 length equals 15 residues. Trimming took 10 bases from V and 2 from J, leaving 15 bases between them. Germline CDR1 MGHDK, CDR2 SYGVNS. The CDR3 sequence is CATHRSGPGANVLTF. Here the CDR3 DNA reads TGTGCCACACACCGGTCGGGGCCTGGGGCCAACGTCCTGACTTTC.

This clone was seen a single time. This sequence joins TRBV28 and TRBJ1-3; TRBD1 matches at 9 bases. V shed 8 bases and J 0 bases; nucleotides not matched to a gene: 2. CDR1 is MDHEN, CDR2 SYDVKM, per germline. The CDR3 length is 14 residues. The CDR3 is CASGTGSSGNTIYF. The DNA of the CDR3 is TGTGCCAGCGGGACAGGGTCCTCTGGAAACACCATATATTTT.

The chain combines TRBV7-3 with TRBJ2-7; possibly TRBD1 for D (6 bases). The ends were cut back, 2 bases at V and 6 bases at J, with 11 bases in the middle. Per germline, CDR1 SGHTA and CDR2 FQGTGA. This CDR3 is built from 13 residues. The CDR3 DNA sequence: TGTGCCAGCAGCTTACTACAAGGGGGCGAGCAGTACTTC. It codes for CASSLLQGGEQYF.

V is TRBV15 and J is TRBJ2-7; D call uncertain. V dropped 5 bases and J dropped 2 bases, with 13 bases sitting between them. The CDR3 covers 14 residues. The germline V gene encodes CDR1 LNHNV and CDR2 YYDKDF (reference sequence). Written as DNA, the CDR3 is TGTGCCACCAGCCTCGGAGACCCTCCCTACGAGCAGTACTTC. Its translation is CATSLGDPPYEQYF.